The clone carrying this T cell receptor beta chain was observed at least ten times. As yet, its antigen is unknown. These data originate in a study of neurological immune-mediated disorders. Study conclusions and caveats: Patients with HTLV-1-associated myelopathy showed the most TCR clonal expansion. Those with multiple sclerosis showed the least, falling below healthy controls.

CDR3 length: 14 amino acids. From germline, CDR1 is DFQATT and CDR2 SNEGSKA (reference sequence). The V gene lost 6 bases and the J gene lost 3 bases, with 17 bases spanning the gap. The cDNA was synthesized by 5'RACE incorporating 10-nucleotide random UMIs. Via MiXCR, TCRdb re-called the 5' RACE reads, giving one row per CDR3 protein. The sample carries approximately 86,000 distinct CDR3 sequences, 2.6% recorded once. The rearrangement joins TRBV20-1 to TRBJ1-1; D is unresolved. Sequenced material: PBMCs. This TCR was recovered from a woman aged 30 to 39 with multiple sclerosis. In DNA form, the CDR3 reads TGCAGTGCGCCGGACCCTCGCGCGGACACTGAAGCTTTCTTT. It yields the protein CSAPDPRADTEAFF.